This TCR beta chain was sequenced for a study of T cell changes during pregnancy in multiple sclerosis (dated by TCRdb to about 2019). For the wider study: The study looked at changes in the T cell repertoire across pregnancy in women with multiple sclerosis.

Comment on this clone: It has no known antigen specificity. It has no much larger one-base neighbor in the sample; base qualities were not kept.

The CDR3 starts with the cysteine, ends with the phenylalanine, and has 14 residues. The kept DNA is CDR3 alone, 42 bases in frame from the first base. Trimming takes 5 bases off V and 4 bases off J; junction bases not matched to a gene: 6. The germline V gene encodes CDR1 LNHDA and CDR2 SQIVND (reference sequence). The method was the immunoSEQ multiplex PCR assay. TCRdb mirrors the immuneACCESS table, restricted to in-frame sequences. Some clones are absent from its copies; in checked studies, under half trace to an unresolved V gene, and the reason for the others is unknown. Recorded for this sample are 40,000 to 50,000 clones; approximately 94% of them occurred a single time. The ten most abundant clones make up roughly 8.3% of the sample.

The material was CD8+ T cells from peripheral blood mononuclear cells, obtained in the third trimester of pregnancy. The V gene is TRBV19 and the J gene is TRBJ2-7; 9 middle bases align to TRBD2. The TCR comes from a female donor with multiple sclerosis, enrolled in a pregnancy study. The nucleotides read TGTGCCAGTAGTGTTAGCGGGAGTCGGTACGAGCAGTACTTC. It translates as CASSVSGSRYEQYF.